The T cell receptor beta chain described here comes from a study of shared clonotypes between healthy human individuals. Background on the study: A couple of women and a few men aged 18 to 49 made up the donors.

The CDR3 is 16 residues long. CDR1 is LNHDA, CDR2 SQIVND, per germline (reference sequence). V trimming: 4 bases; J trimming: 5 bases; junction bases outside the gene matches: 10. Naivety among CD8 cells was defined by CD45RO negativity and positive CCR7 selection, thereby excluding terminally differentiated effector memory CD45RA+ cells. Here immunoSEQ multiplex PCR was the method, and the copy in TCRdb shows in-frame clones only, minus some. The sample yields about 550,000 clones, roughly 95% seen once. Sequences were obtained from naive CD8+ T cells sorted from blood. This receptor was taken from a woman aged 30 to 39 in good health. The chain recombines TRBV19 with TRBJ2-2; 7 nucleotides line up with TRBD1. CDR3 in amino acids: CASSTTDRVRTGELFF. The CDR3, as DNA: TGTGCCAGTAGTACAACCGACAGGGTGAGAACCGGGGAGCTGTTTTTT.